This T cell receptor beta chain is drawn from a study of cytomegalovirus exposure and HLA in healthy donors. This clone was found once. CDR3 length: 14 residues. The germline V gene has CDR1 SGHTA and CDR2 FQGNSA. J was trimmed by 8 bases and V by 5 bases; bases with no gene match: 8. Researchers ran the PCR with 60 Vbeta and 13 Jbeta primers. Produced via immunoSEQ multiplex PCR; TCRdb's table is partial and in-frame only. Of 110,000 to 150,000 clones in the sample, approximately 80% are singletons; the top ten hold under 3%. Material: PBMCs. The sequence was collected from a female donor in good health and CMV-seronegative. The genes are TRBV7-2 and TRBJ1-2, with 10 nucleotides matching TRBD1. The CDR3 nucleotides read TGTGCCAGCAGCCTTCGACAGGGGGCGGGGGGCTACACCTTC. Translating it yields CASSLRQGAGGYTF.